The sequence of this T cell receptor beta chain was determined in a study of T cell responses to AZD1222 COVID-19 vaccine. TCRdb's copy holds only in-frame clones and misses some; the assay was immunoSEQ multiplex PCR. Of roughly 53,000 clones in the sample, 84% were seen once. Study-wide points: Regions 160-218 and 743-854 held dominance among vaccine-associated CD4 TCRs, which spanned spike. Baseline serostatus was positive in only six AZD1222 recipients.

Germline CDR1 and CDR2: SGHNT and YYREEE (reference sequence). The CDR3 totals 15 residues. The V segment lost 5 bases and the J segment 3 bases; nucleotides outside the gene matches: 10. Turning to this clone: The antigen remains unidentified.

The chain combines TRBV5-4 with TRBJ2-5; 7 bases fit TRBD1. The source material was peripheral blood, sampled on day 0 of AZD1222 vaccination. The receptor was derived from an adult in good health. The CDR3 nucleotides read TGTGCCAGCAGTTACCCCGGACAGGAAAAAGAGACCCAGTACTTC. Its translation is CASSYPGQEKETQYF.